The 4 T cell receptor beta chains below were found in one sample sequenced in a study of T cell repertoires in cytomegalovirus infection (dated by TCRdb to 2018 to 2020). In the paper's terms, the treatment or condition label means: in vitro stimulation with specific CMV peptide epitopes to enrich CMV-specific T cells. Antigen specificity for these receptors is unknown. The instrument given in TCRdb is Illumina HiSeq 1500. The public reads were reprocessed in TCRdb via fastp at Q25 and MiXCR, keeping in-frame beta chains. Here each entry gathers all rows of one CDR3 protein and keeps the most common genes and DNA. The sample has around 800,000 distinct CDR3 sequences on record, approximately 32% of them singletons. The top ten clones comprise roughly 12% of the sample. The sequenced sample was cultured CD8+ T cells from PBMCs, obtained from culture after CMV antigen stimulation. All receptors come from a human donor in good health (CMV status not recorded). Some clones in this sample may be carry-over from other donors' samples.

The V gene is TRBV6-2 or TRBV6-3, the J gene TRBJ2-3; TRBD2 matches at 9 bases. V lost 6 bases and J lost 0; bases outside the gene matches: 7. Germline CDR1 reads MNHEY; CDR2 reads SVGEGT. The CDR3 length is 16 residues. For the CDR3, the DNA is TGTGCCAGCAGACCCTTAGCGGGGGATAGCACAGATACGCAGTATTTT. Translation: CASRPLAGDSTDTQYF.

The V call is TRBV20-1, the J call TRBJ2-3; no clear D gene. The CDR3 is made up of 12 amino acids. Germline lookup yields CDR1 DFQATT and CDR2 SNEGSKA (reference sequence). The V end lost 5 bases, the J end lost 2 bases, and 8 bases lay between the germline ends. Here the CDR3 DNA reads TGCAGTGCTCCAGCCGACACAGATACGCAGTATTTT. Translation gives CSAPADTDTQYF.

This clonotype was detected a few times. V usage is TRBV5-4 and J usage is TRBJ1-1; D is possibly TRBD1 (5 bases). Germline V CDR1 and CDR2: SGHNT, YYREEE (reference sequence). This CDR3 is 14 amino acids long. Trimming left V 3 bases short and J 8 bases short, with 17 bases between. The CDR3 DNA reads as TGTGCCAGCAGCTCCTTGGGGGAGGCAAGCGAAGCTTTCTTT. Translating gives CASSSLGEASEAFF. The full variable domain, completed using reference TRBV5-4 and TRBJ1-1, is ETGVTQSPTHLIKTRGQQVTLRCSSQSGHNTVSWYQQALGQGPQFIFQYYREEENGRGNFPPRFSGLQFPNYSSELNVNALELDDSALYLCASSSLGEASEAFFGQGTRLTVV.

This clonotype was seen only a few times. The chain links TRBV4-1 to TRBJ2-1; the match to TRBD2 covers 7 bases. The germline gives CDR1 MGHRA, CDR2 YSYEKL. The CDR3 has 16 amino acids. The trim removed 2 bases at V and 7 bases at J, leaving 11 bases unmatched. The CDR3 DNA reads TGCGCCAGCAGCCAATCACCGACTAGCCCCTTGAATGAGCAGTTCTTC. Its protein is CASSQSPTSPLNEQFF.